The text below deals with one TCR beta chain. The same CDR3 is also encoded by other DNA sequences in this sample. It was CD45RO-negative cells, positively selected for CCR7, that made up naive CD8 cells, with terminally differentiated effector memory CD45RA+ cells excluded. The ends were cut back, 0 bases at V and 4 bases at J, with 10 bases in the middle. Germline V gene lookup returns CDR1 MNHEY and CDR2 SMNVEV (reference sequence). This CDR3 spans 15 amino acids. Clones were read by immunoSEQ multiplex PCR, and TCRdb kept only the in-frame ones, dropping some. The sample gives around 2,100,000 clones, about 94% of which show up once; around 1.2% is in the top ten. The data were obtained in a study of shared clonotypes between healthy human individuals.

The origin of this receptor is a man between 18 and 29 years old in good health. This chain joins TRBV27 and TRBJ1-3, with D possibly TRBD1 on 5 matching bases. The sequenced sample consisted of naive CD8+ T cells sorted from blood. This CDR3 is CASSLSGGSGNTIYF. The CDR3, as DNA: TGTGCCAGCAGTTTATCCGGGGGATCAGGAAACACCATATATTTT.